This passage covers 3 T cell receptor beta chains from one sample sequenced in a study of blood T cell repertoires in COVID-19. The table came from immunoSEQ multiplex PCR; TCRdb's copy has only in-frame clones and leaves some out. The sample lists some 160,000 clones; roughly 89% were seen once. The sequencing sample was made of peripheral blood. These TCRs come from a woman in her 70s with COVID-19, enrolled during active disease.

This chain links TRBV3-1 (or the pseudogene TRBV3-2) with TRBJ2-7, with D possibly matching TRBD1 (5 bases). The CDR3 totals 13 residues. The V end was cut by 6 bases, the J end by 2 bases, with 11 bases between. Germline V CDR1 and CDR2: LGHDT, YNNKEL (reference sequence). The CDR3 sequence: CASSFGAAYEQYF. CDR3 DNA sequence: TGTGCCAGCAGTTTTGGGGCTGCCTACGAGCAGTACTTC.

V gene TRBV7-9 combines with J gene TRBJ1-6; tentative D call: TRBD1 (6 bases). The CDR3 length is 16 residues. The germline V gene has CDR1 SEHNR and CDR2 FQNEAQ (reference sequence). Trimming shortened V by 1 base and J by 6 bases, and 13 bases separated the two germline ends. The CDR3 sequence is CASSLGSGVANSPLHF. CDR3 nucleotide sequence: TGTGCCAGCAGCTTAGGGTCAGGGGTCGCTAATTCACCCCTCCACTTT.

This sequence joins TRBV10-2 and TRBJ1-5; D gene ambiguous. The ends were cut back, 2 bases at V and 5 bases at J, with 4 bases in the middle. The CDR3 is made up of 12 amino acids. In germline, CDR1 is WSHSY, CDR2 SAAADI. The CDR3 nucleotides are TGCGCCAGCAGTGAGGGAGATCAGCCCCAGCATTTT. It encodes CASSEGDQPQHF.